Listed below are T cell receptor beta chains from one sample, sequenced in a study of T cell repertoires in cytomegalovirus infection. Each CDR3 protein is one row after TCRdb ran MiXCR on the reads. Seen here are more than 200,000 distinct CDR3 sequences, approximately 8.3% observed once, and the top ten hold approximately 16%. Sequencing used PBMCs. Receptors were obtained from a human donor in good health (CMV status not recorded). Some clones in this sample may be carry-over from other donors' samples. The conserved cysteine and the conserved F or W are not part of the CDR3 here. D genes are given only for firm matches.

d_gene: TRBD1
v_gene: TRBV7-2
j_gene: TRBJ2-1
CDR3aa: ASSLSGQGEQF

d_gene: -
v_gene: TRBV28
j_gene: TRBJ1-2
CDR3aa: ASGKTLADGYT

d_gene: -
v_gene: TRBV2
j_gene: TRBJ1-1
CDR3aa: ASSEYGAGEAF

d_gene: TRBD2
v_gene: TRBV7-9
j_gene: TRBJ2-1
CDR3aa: ASSSGTSYSSYNEQF

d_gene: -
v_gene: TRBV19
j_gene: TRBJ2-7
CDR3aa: ASSAPRGAANYEQY

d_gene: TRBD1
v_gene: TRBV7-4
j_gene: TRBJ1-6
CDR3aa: ASSFGTGHRPLH

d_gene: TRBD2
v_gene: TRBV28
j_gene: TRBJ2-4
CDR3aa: ASSPAGEGKNIQY

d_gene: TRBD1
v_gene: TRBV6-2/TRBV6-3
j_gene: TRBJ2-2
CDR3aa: ASSYPGQGVGELF

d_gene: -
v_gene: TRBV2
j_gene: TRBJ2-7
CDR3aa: ASSDGEFPYEQY

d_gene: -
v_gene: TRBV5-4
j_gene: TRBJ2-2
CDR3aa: ASSPRQDHGELF

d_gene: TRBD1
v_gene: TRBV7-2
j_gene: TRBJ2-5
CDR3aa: ASSQSGTDQETQY

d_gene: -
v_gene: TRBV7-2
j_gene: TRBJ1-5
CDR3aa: ASSNHGSNQPQH

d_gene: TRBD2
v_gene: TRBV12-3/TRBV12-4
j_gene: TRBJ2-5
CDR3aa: ASSPLAVYQETQY

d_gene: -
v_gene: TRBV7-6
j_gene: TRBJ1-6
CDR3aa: ASSLVGRDLSPLH

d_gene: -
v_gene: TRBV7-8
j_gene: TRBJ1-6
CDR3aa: ASSLDLENSPLH

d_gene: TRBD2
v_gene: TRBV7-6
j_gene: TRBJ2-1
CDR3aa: ASSLYSGSSNEQF

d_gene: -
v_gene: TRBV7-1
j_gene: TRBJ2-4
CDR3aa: ASSSPTIQY

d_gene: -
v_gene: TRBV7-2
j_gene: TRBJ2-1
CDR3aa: ASSSPSGSAGYNEQF

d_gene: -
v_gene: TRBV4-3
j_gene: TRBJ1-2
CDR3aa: ASSQEAAGVYGYT

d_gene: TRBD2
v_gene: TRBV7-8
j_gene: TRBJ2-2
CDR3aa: ASSFISGSGELF

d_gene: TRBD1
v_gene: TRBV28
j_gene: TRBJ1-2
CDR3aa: ASRLTGGTGYT

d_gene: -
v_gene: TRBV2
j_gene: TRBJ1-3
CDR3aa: ASSEEDGPRNTIY

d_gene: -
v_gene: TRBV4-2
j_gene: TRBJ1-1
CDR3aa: ASSQRGVNTEAF

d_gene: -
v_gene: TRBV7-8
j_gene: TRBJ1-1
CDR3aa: ASSSREGPETEAF

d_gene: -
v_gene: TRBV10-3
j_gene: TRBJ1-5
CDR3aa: AISDPSNQPQH

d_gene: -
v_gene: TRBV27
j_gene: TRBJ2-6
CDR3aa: ASSGGSGANVLT

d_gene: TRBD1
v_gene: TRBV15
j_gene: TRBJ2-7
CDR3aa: ATQLNRGQPYEQY

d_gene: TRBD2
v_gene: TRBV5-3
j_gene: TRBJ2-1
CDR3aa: ASSLVFWNPGLAGSYNEQF

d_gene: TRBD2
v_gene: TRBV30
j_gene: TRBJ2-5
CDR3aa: AWENIAGETQY

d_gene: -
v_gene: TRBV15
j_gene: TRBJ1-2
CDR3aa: ATSRGSAIGYT

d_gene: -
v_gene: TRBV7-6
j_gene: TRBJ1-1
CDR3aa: ASSPRDVGTEAF

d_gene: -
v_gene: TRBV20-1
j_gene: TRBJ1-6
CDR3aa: SARGGQSGSPLH

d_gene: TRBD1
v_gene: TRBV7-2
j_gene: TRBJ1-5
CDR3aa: ASSPRTGGFQPQH

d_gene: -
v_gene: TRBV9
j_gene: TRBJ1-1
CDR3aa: ASSVTDSKRTEAF

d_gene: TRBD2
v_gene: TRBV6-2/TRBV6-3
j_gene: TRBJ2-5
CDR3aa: ASSYGSGLAEETQY

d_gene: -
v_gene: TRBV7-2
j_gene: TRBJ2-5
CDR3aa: ASSSRSLRRGRQETQY

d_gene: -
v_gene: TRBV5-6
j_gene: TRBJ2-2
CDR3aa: ASSLGGDRTGELF

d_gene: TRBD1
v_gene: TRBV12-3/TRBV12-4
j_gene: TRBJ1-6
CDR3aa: ASSLTGQGNSPLH

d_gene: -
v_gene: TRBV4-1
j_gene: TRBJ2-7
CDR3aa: ASSQDGIGYEQY

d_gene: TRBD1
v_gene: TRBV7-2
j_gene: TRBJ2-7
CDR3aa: ASGNRDRYYEQY

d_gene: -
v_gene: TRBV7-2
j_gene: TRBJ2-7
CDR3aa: AISSPGGGEQY

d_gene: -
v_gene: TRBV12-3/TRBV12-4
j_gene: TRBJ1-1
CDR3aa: ASSLEWGTEAF

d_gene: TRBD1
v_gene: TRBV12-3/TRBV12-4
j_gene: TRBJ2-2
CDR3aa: ASSLGQGTGELF

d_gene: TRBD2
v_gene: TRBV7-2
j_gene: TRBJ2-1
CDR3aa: ASSYGLAGLTYNEQF

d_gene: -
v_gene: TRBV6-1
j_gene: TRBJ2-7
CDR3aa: ASSLRGSRPNEQY

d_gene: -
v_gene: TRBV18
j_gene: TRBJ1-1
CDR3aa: ASSPPTSFSNTEAF

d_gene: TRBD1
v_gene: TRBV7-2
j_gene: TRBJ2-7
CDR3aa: ASSQGQLFSEQY

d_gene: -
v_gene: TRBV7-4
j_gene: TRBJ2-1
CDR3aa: ASTLAKGWNSYNEQF

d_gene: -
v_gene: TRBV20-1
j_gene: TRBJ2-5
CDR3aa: QARGQQETQY

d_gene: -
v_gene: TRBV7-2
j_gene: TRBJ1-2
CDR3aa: ASSLNDEGYT

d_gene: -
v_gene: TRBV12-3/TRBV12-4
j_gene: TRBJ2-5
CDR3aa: ASGLERETQY

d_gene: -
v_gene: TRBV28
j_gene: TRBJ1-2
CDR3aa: ASITTEVGGYT

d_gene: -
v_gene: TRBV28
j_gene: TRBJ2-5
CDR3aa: ATRRGVIETQY

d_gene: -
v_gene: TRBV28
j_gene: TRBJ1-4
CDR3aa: ASSRGGLGEKLF

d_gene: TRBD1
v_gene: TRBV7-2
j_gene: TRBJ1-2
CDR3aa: ASSSDRDSGNYGYT

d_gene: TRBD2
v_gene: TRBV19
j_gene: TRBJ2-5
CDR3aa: ASSHWTSGQETQY

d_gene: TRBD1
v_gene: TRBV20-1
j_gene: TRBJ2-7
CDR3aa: SAQDRDRGTYEQY

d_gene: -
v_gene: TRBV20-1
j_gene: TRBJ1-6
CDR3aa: SASRTDSPLH